This is a list of T cell receptor beta chains from one sample in a study of blood T cells in healthy people across ages. Using its own MiXCR run on the 5' RACE reads, TCRdb lists one record per CDR3 protein. The data hold hundreds of thousands of distinct CDR3 sequences, with about 61% observed a single time. The material sequenced was blood. The receptors were gathered from a middle-aged man in good health. The CDR3 runs from the conserved cysteine through the conserved F or W. The D gene is left open where the match is weak. The size entry is marked missing in some rows and otherwise reads once, few, many or a size class.

clone size: .
V gene: TRBV15
D gene: TRBD1
J gene: TRBJ1-4
CDR3 DNA: TGTGCCACCAGCAGAGGACAGGGGGATAATGAAAAACTGTTTTTT
CDR3 protein: CATSRGQGDNEKLFF

clone size: .
V gene: TRBV6-6
D gene: TRBD1
J gene: TRBJ1-2
CDR3 DNA: TGTGCCAGCAGTTACTCGGACAGGGGCTGCACCTTC
CDR3 protein: CASSYSDRGCTF

clone size: few
V gene: TRBV20-1
D gene: TRBD2
J gene: TRBJ2-7
CDR3 DNA: TGCAGTGCGGGGGTCCCTAGCGGGAGAAACTCCTACGAGCAGTACTTC
CDR3 protein: CSAGVPSGRNSYEQYF

clone size: few
V gene: TRBV6-5
D gene: TRBD2
J gene: TRBJ2-7
CDR3 DNA: TGTGCCAGCAGGCCGACTAGCGGTAGGGGAACGGGTGGTCAGTACTTC
CDR3 protein: CASRPTSGRGTGGQYF

clone size: .
V gene: TRBV4-3
D gene: .
J gene: TRBJ2-7
CDR3 DNA: TGCGCCAGCAGCCAAGATGAGGGGCGACCCTACGAGCAGTACTTC
CDR3 protein: CASSQDEGRPYEQYF

clone size: few
V gene: TRBV7-3
D gene: .
J gene: TRBJ2-1
CDR3 DNA: TGTGCCAGCAGCCCCGGGCTTCACAATGAGCAGTTCTTC
CDR3 protein: CASSPGLHNEQFF

clone size: once
V gene: TRBV7-9
D gene: .
J gene: TRBJ1-4
CDR3 DNA: TGTGCCAGCAGCTTAGTGTCAACTAATGAAAAACTGTTTTTT
CDR3 protein: CASSLVSTNEKLFF

clone size: .
V gene: TRBV10-2
D gene: .
J gene: TRBJ2-7
CDR3 DNA: TGCGCCAGCCGTTCTGACAGCTCCTACGAGCAGTACTTC
CDR3 protein: CASRSDSSYEQYF

clone size: few
V gene: TRBV7-6
D gene: .
J gene: TRBJ2-5
CDR3 DNA: TGTGCCAGCAGCACCTCCGGGAGACGAGAGACCCAGTACTTC
CDR3 protein: CASSTSGRRETQYF

clone size: .
V gene: TRBV5-1
D gene: .
J gene: TRBJ2-4
CDR3 DNA: TGCGCCAGCAGCCCGCGGGAAGCCAAAAACATTCAGTACTTC
CDR3 protein: CASSPREAKNIQYF

clone size: few
V gene: TRBV5-1
D gene: TRBD2
J gene: TRBJ2-3
CDR3 DNA: TGCGCCAGCAGCCCGCGGGGGGCTGACACAGATACGCAGTATTTT
CDR3 protein: CASSPRGADTDTQYF

clone size: .
V gene: TRBV21-1
D gene: .
J gene: TRBJ2-5
CDR3 DNA: .
CDR3 protein: CASSKEGVGQGNQETQYF

clone size: many
V gene: TRBV20-1
D gene: .
J gene: TRBJ1-5
CDR3 DNA: TGCAGTGCTGTCCGGGATCCCAATCAGCCCCAGCATTTT
CDR3 protein: CSAVRDPNQPQHF

clone size: .
V gene: TRBV7-9
D gene: .
J gene: TRBJ2-1
CDR3 DNA: TGTGCCAGCAGCCGGGACCACTCCTACAATGAGCAGTTCTTC
CDR3 protein: CASSRDHSYNEQFF

clone size: few
V gene: TRBV3-1
D gene: .
J gene: TRBJ1-2
CDR3 DNA: TGTGCCAGCAGCCAAGTCGGTCCGGATGGCTACACCTTC
CDR3 protein: CASSQVGPDGYTF

clone size: once
V gene: TRBV2
D gene: .
J gene: TRBJ2-3
CDR3 DNA: TGTGCCAGTACCTGGCAGAGGGGCACAGATACGCAGTATTTT
CDR3 protein: CASTWQRGTDTQYF

clone size: few
V gene: TRBV10-3
D gene: .
J gene: TRBJ2-6
CDR3 DNA: TGTGCCATCAGGGAAGGGGTCTCTGGGGCCAACGTCCTGACTTTC
CDR3 protein: CAIREGVSGANVLTF

clone size: .
V gene: TRBV7-6
D gene: .
J gene: TRBJ2-7
CDR3 DNA: TGTGCCAGCAGCTTAGAAAGCTCGAAGCAGTACTTC
CDR3 protein: CASSLESSKQYF

clone size: once
V gene: TRBV20-1
D gene: TRBD2
J gene: TRBJ2-1
CDR3 DNA: TGCAGTGCTACAGGACTAGCGGCAATGCACAATGAGCAGTTCTTC
CDR3 protein: CSATGLAAMHNEQFF

clone size: .
V gene: TRBV7-8
D gene: .
J gene: TRBJ2-2
CDR3 DNA: TGTGCCAGCAGCCCGCAGGTCACCGGGGAGCTGTTTTTT
CDR3 protein: CASSPQVTGELFF

clone size: few
V gene: TRBV5-6
D gene: TRBD2
J gene: TRBJ2-5
CDR3 DNA: TGTGCCAGCAGTCCGGTGGGACTAGCGGAAGAGACCCAGTACTTC
CDR3 protein: CASSPVGLAEETQYF

clone size: many
V gene: TRBV24-1
D gene: .
J gene: TRBJ2-1
CDR3 DNA: TGTGCCACCAGTGATCGCGACAGGGAGGCCTGGAATGAGCAGTTCTTC
CDR3 protein: CATSDRDREAWNEQFF

clone size: .
V gene: TRBV9
D gene: .
J gene: TRBJ1-1
CDR3 DNA: TGTGCCAGCAGAAGAAGTTACAGGGACTCCGACACTGAAGCTTTCTTT
CDR3 protein: CASRRSYRDSDTEAFF

clone size: .
V gene: TRBV9
D gene: TRBD2
J gene: TRBJ2-7
CDR3 DNA: TGTGCCAGCAGCACTTTGGCGGGGGGCCCAGGCTCTCCTCACGAGCAGTACTTC
CDR3 protein: CASSTLAGGPGSPHEQYF

clone size: .
V gene: TRBV7-7
D gene: .
J gene: TRBJ2-3
CDR3 DNA: TGTGCCAGCAGCCCGGGCAGGGGACCAGATACGCAGTATTTT
CDR3 protein: CASSPGRGPDTQYF

clone size: .
V gene: TRBV9
D gene: .
J gene: TRBJ2-2
CDR3 DNA: TGTGCCAGCAGACGAGATTTAGGAGGGAACACCGGGGAGCTGTTTTTT
CDR3 protein: CASRRDLGGNTGELFF

clone size: .
V gene: TRBV20-1
D gene: .
J gene: TRBJ2-7
CDR3 DNA: TGCAGTGCTAGCGGTCCTTCTGCCGAGCAGTACTTC
CDR3 protein: CSASGPSAEQYF

clone size: .
V gene: TRBV25-1
D gene: TRBD2
J gene: TRBJ2-7
CDR3 DNA: TGTGCCAGCAGTGACACTAGCGGATCCTACGAGCAGTACTTC
CDR3 protein: CASSDTSGSYEQYF